This T cell receptor (beta chain) emerged from a study of blood T cell repertoires in COVID-19. In the study overall: From the United States, Italy and Spain came samples of acute and convalescent COVID-19. Sample material is recorded as cDNA or gDNA derived from T cells, B-cell-depleted T cells, or PBMCs.

This clone was seen more than once but under ten times. The table came from immunoSEQ multiplex PCR; TCRdb's copy has only in-frame clones and leaves some out. The sample carries over 150,000 clones, about 80% recorded once. The V and J ends lost 0 bases and 4 bases respectively, with 15 bases between them. The CDR3 contains 16 residues. The germline gives CDR1 SEHNR, CDR2 FQNEAQ (reference sequence). The source of this sequence is a human donor in a cohort sampled during active COVID-19. The source material was peripheral blood. The V and J genes are TRBV7-9 and TRBJ1-1; D uncertain. The CDR3 sequence: CASSLAYDIAGTEAFF. The CDR3, as DNA: TGTGCCAGCAGCTTAGCCTATGATATTGCGGGCACTGAAGCTTTCTTT.